This entry is about one T cell receptor beta chain. What it recognizes is unknown. V was pared by 5 bases and J by 4 bases, with 3 bases of the junction left unmatched. The V gene's germline CDR1 is SGHTA and CDR2 FQGTGA. There are 13 residues in the CDR3. This sample is part of a study of cytomegalovirus exposure and HLA in healthy donors. Amplification used 60 Vbeta primers and 13 Jbeta primers. Clones were read by immunoSEQ multiplex PCR, and TCRdb kept only the in-frame ones, dropping some. The sample lists some 100,000 clones, about three quarters seen once, with 13% to 15% in the top ten. Overall study results and limits: CMV antigen specificity of three CMV-associated chains was confirmed in vitro. Researchers catalogued some 160 TCR beta chains as cytomegalovirus-associated.

The chain employs TRBV7-3 and TRBJ2-5; 8 bases are a match to TRBD1. Sequencing was performed on PBMCs. The clonotype was recovered from a male donor in good health and CMV-seropositive. As DNA, the CDR3 is TGTGCCAGCAGCAAAGGACAGGGAGAGACCCAGTACTTC. Translation gives CASSKGQGETQYF.